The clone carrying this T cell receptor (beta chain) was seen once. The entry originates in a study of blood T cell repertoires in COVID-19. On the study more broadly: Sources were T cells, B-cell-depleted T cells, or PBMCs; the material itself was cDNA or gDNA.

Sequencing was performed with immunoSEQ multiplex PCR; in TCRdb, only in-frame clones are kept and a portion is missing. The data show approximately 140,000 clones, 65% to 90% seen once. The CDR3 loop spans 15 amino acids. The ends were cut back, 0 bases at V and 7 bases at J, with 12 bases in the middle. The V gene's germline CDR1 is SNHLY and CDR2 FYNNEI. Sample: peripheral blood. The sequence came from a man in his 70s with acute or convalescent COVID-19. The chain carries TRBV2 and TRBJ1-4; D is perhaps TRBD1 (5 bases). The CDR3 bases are TGTGCCAGCAGTGAAGCCAAGGGGCTGAGTGAAAAACTGTTTTTT. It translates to CASSEAKGLSEKLFF.